These 18 T cell receptor beta chains were sequenced from one sample in a study of shared clonotypes between healthy human individuals. TCRdb's copy holds only in-frame clones and misses some; the assay was immunoSEQ multiplex PCR. The sample has some 2.3 million clones, 85% to 95% seen once. Sequencing was carried out using naive CD4+ T cells from PBMCs. This sample's subset: CD45RA+ positively selected. These receptors were collected from a man younger than 30 in good health. Some clones in this sample may be carry-over from other donors' samples.

The count of this clone is one. CDR3 nucleotides: TGTGCCAGTAGTATAGGTGGCGCGGAATCTGGAAACACCATATATTTT. As protein: CASSIGGAESGNTIYF. The V call is TRBV19, the J call TRBJ1-3, with D unclear. The CDR3 length is 16 residues. Germline CDR1 and CDR2: LNHDA and SQIVND (reference sequence). Trimming removed 1 base from V and 1 base from J, with 11 bases in between. The full variable domain, its missing parts supplied by reference TRBV19 and TRBJ1-3, is DGGITQSPKYLFRKEGQNVTLSCEQNLNHDAMYWYRQDPGQGLRLIYYSQIVNDFQKGDIAEGYSVSREKKESFPLTVTSAQKNPTAFYLCASSIGGAESGNTIYFGEGSWLTVV.

The rearrangement links TRBV29-1 to TRBJ1-2, with D perhaps matching TRBD1 (5 bases). Per the germline V gene, CDR1 is SQVTM and CDR2 is ANQGSEA. The CDR3 is 14 residues long. The V end was cut by 2 bases, the J end by 4 bases, with 14 bases between. The CDR3 DNA follows: TGCAGCGTTGAACCCCCCGGGGGTAGCTATGGCTACACCTTC. This sequence encodes CSVEPPGGSYGYTF.

V and J are TRBV5-1 and TRBJ1-1; tentative D call: TRBD1 (5 bases). This CDR3 is 15 amino acids long. In germline, CDR1 is SGHRS, CDR2 YFSETQ. Trimming removed 3 bases from V and 2 bases from J, with 14 bases in between. The CDR3 protein is CASSSLSTVNTEAFF. The DNA for the CDR3 is TGCGCCAGCAGCTCTTTATCGACAGTTAACACTGAAGCTTTCTTT.

The rearrangement joins TRBV11-2 to TRBJ2-7; tentative D call: TRBD1 (6 bases). Trimming left V 5 bases short and J 0 bases short, with 20 bases between. This CDR3 has 17 amino acids. Germline V gene data show CDR1 as SGHAT and CDR2 as FQNNGV. The CDR3 loop is CASSPLDRRTYSYEQYF. In DNA, the CDR3 is TGTGCCAGCAGCCCCCTAGACAGGAGGACGTACTCCTACGAGCAGTACTTC.

The V gene is TRBV28, the J gene TRBJ2-5, with TRBD1 matching over 12 bases. Losses at the gene ends were 5 bases for V and 4 bases for J; bases not matched to a gene: 8. Germline values: CDR1 MDHEN, CDR2 SYDVKM. The CDR3 is made up of 16 amino acids. As DNA, the CDR3 is TGTGCCAGCAGTCCGTCCGGGACAGGGGGCCGAGAGACCCAGTACTTC. The encoded protein is CASSPSGTGGRETQYF.

This clone was seen a single time. This chain uses TRBV23-1 with TRBJ2-3; a possible D gene is TRBD2 (5 bases). TRBV23-1 belongs to the ORF category, with a function that is uncertain. The CDR3 has 15 amino acids. The V end lost 3 bases, the J end lost 4 bases, and 14 bases lay between the germline ends. The CDR3 loop is CASSQLGGGADTQYF. The DNA of the CDR3 is TGCGCCAGCAGTCAGCTAGGAGGAGGCGCAGATACGCAGTATTTT.

As regards this clone: This CDR3 fails to terminate in the conserved phenylalanine or tryptophan, so it likely reflects a read error. The CDR3 region is CASSRTGAGNTIYL. The CDR3 region has the DNA TGTGCCAGCAGTCGAACAGGGGCTGGAAACACCATATATCTT. The chain carries TRBV6-6 and TRBJ1-3; 7 nucleotides match TRBD1. Per the germline V gene, CDR1 is MNHNY and CDR2 is SVGAGI (reference sequence). The CDR3 runs to 14 residues. V lost 5 bases and J lost 2; bases outside the gene matches: 3.

This chain links TRBV5-5 with TRBJ1-2; D perhaps matches TRBD1 (5 bases). CDR3 size: 13 residues. V gave up 4 bases and J gave up 1 base, with 8 bases separating them. The germline gives CDR1 SGHKS, CDR2 YYEKEE (reference sequence). The CDR3 loop is CASSPGLNYGYTF. The CDR3 DNA reads TGTGCCAGCAGCCCGGGACTTAACTATGGCTACACCTTC. The variable domain in full, with the rest retrieved from reference TRBV5-5 and TRBJ1-2, is DAGVTQSPTHLIKTRGQQVTLRCSPISGHKSVSWYQQVLGQGPQFIFQYYEKEERGRGNFPDRFSARQFPNYSSELNVNALLLGDSALYLCASSPGLNYGYTFGSGTRLTVV.

The rearrangement uses TRBV28 and TRBJ1-2; a possible D gene is TRBD1 (5 bases). V was cut by 4 bases and J by 8 bases, with 14 bases left in between. The CDR3 consists of 13 residues. CDR1 and CDR2 from the germline V gene are MDHEN and SYDVKM. In DNA, the CDR3 is TGTGCCAGCAGTTCCACCGACAGTTGGGGCTACACCTTC. The encoded protein is CASSSTDSWGYTF.

The chain uses TRBV5-1 and TRBJ2-7; 11 bases map to TRBD2. The V gene's germline CDR1 is SGHRS and CDR2 YFSETQ. With 7 bases clipped from V and 4 bases from J, the junction kept 7 bases outside the gene matches. The CDR3 is made up of 14 amino acids. The CDR3 loop is CASAPTSGKYEQYF. The DNA for the CDR3 is TGCGCCAGCGCTCCGACTAGCGGGAAATACGAGCAGTACTTC.

The chain recombines TRBV6-6 with TRBJ1-3; D ambiguous. Germline V gives CDR1 MNHNY, CDR2 SVGAGI (reference sequence). The CDR3 covers 13 residues. Trimming left V 6 bases short and J 4 bases short, with 10 bases between. CDR3 protein: CASSFTSGNTIYF. CDR3 nucleotides: TGTGCCAGCAGCTTTACATCAGGAAACACCATATATTTT.

This clone was counted a single time. V gene TRBV14 combines with J gene TRBJ1-4; D ambiguous. The CDR3 is 14 amino acids. Trimming left V 2 bases short and J 8 bases short, with 12 bases between. The germline V gene encodes CDR1 SGHDN and CDR2 FVKESK. CDR3 sequence: CASSQRPTDEKLFF. The CDR3 coding sequence is TGTGCCAGCAGCCAACGGCCCACCGACGAAAAACTGTTTTTT.

This chain uses TRBV5-8 with TRBJ2-1; D gene ambiguous. The CDR3 length is 11 residues. V gave up 1 base and J gave up 15 bases, with 11 bases separating them. CDR1 and CDR2 (germline): SGHTS, YDEGEE. The CDR3 DNA reads as TGTGCCAGCAGCTTGTTAGCCATGGTGTTCTTC. Protein product: CASSLLAMVFF. The full variable domain, with the rest looked up from reference TRBV5-8 and TRBJ2-1, is EAGVTQSPTHLIKTRGQQATLRCSPISGHTSVYWYQQALGLGLQFLLWYDEGEERNRGNFPPRFSGRQFPNYSSELNVNALELEDSALYLCASSLLAMVFFGPGTRLTVL.

This chain links TRBV18 with TRBJ2-1; D remains unclear. Germline CDR1 is KGHSH and CDR2 is LQKENI. This CDR3 is built from 16 residues. Trimming shortened V by 0 bases and J by 0 bases, and 9 bases separated the two germline ends. CDR3 in DNA: TGTGCCAGCTCACCACCCAGTAAGAGCTCCTACAATGAGCAGTTCTTC. It yields the protein CASSPPSKSSYNEQFF.

This chain links TRBV9 with TRBJ2-3; no definite D call. V lost 4 bases to trimming and J lost 4 bases, with 10 bases between them. The length of the CDR3 is 13 residues. In germline, CDR1 is SGDLS, CDR2 YYNGEE. This CDR3 is CASSSTSADTQYF. CDR3 DNA sequence: TGTGCCAGCAGCTCGACGTCCGCAGATACGCAGTATTTT.

In nucleotides, the CDR3 is TGTGCCAGCAGTTCATTGGACAGGGGGGACACTGAAGCTTTCTTT. Translating gives CASSSLDRGDTEAFF. The rearrangement uses TRBV6-6 and TRBJ1-1, with 10 bases fitting TRBD1. Germline CDR1 and CDR2: MNHNY and SVGAGI (reference sequence). After removal of 4 bases from V and 3 bases from J, the junction contained 5 bases not matched to a gene. The CDR3 is 15 residues long.

The V gene is TRBV5-1, the J gene TRBJ2-7, with TRBD2 matching 8 bases. The germline V gene encodes CDR1 SGHRS and CDR2 YFSETQ. The CDR3 has 16 amino acids. With V trimmed by 7 bases and J by 4 bases, 16 bases remained unmatched. Here the CDR3 reads CASSHLSGTRTYEQYF. The CDR3 DNA reads as TGCGCCAGCTCACACCTTAGCGGGACCCGTACTTACGAGCAGTACTTC.

CDR3 sequence: CASSLLGGGSTNEKLFF. Here the CDR3 DNA reads TGTGCCAGCAGTTTGCTTGGCGGGGGAAGCACTAATGAAAAACTGTTTTTT. V and J are TRBV28 and TRBJ1-4, with a possible D match to TRBD1 (5 bases). The CDR3 extends over 17 amino acids. From germline, CDR1 is MDHEN and CDR2 SYDVKM. Trimming stripped 3 bases from V and 2 bases from J, with 16 bases between.